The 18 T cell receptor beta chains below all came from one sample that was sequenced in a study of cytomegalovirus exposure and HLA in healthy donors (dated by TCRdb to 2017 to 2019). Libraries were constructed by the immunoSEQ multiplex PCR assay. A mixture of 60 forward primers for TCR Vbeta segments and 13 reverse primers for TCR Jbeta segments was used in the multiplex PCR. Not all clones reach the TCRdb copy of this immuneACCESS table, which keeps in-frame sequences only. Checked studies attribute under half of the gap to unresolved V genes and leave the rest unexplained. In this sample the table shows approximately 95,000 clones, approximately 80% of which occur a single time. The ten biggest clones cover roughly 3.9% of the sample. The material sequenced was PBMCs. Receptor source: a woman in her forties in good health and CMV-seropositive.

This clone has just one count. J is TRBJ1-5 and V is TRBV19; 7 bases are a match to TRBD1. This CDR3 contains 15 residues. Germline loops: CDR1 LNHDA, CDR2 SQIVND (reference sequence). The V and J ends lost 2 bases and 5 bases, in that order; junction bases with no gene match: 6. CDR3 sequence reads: CASSILDRDHQPQHF. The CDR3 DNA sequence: TGTGCCAGTAGTATACTCGACAGGGACCATCAGCCCCAGCATTTT.

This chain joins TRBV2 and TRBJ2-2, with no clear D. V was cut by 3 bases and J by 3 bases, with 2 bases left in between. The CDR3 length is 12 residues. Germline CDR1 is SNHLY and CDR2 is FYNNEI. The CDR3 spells CASSDDTGELFF. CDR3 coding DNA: TGTGCCAGCAGTGACGACACCGGGGAGCTGTTTTTT.

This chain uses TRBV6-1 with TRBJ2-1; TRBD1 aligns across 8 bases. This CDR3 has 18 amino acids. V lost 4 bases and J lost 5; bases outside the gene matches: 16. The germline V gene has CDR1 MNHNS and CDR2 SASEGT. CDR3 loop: CASSGRTGSGLGNNEQFF. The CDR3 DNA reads TGTGCCAGCAGTGGCCGGACAGGGTCAGGATTGGGTAACAATGAGCAGTTCTTC.

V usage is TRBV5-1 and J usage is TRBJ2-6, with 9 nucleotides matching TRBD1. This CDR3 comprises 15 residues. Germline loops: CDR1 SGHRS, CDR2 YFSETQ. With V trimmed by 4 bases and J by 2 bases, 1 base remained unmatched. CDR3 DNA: TGCGCCAGCAGCGGGGACAGGGCTGGGGCCAACGTCCTGACTTTC. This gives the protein CASSGDRAGANVLTF.

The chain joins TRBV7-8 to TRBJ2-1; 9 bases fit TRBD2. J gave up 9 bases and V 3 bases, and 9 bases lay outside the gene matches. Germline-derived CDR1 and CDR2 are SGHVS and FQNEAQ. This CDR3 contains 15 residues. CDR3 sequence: CASSFGREGLGEQFF. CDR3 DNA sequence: TGTGCCAGCAGCTTCGGGCGGGAGGGCCTGGGTGAGCAGTTCTTC.

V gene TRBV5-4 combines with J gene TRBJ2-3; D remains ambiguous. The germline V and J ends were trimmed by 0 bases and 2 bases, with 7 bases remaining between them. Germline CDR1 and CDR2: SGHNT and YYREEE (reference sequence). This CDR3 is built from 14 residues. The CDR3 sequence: CASSLAYFTDTQYF. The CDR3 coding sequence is TGTGCCAGCAGCTTGGCCTACTTCACAGATACGCAGTATTTT.

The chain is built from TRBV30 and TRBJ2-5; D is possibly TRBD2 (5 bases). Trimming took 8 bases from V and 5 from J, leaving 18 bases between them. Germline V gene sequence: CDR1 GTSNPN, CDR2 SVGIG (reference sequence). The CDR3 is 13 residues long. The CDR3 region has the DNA TGTGCCGCGGAGGCCCTTTATAGGGAGACCCAGTACTTC. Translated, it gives CAAEALYRETQYF.

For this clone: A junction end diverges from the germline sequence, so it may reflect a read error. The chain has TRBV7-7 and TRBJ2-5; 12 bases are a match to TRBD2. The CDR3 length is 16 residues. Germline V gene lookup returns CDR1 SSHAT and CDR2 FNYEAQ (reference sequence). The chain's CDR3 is CASSQGLAGWQETQYF. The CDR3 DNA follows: TGTGCTAGCAGCCAAGGACTAGCGGGATGGCAAGAGACCCAGTACTTC.

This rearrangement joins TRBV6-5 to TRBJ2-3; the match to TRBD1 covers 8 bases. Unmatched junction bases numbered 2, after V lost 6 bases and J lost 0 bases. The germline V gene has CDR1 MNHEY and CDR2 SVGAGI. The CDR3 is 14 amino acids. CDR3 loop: CASSQGASTDTQYF. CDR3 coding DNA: TGTGCCAGCAGCCAGGGGGCGAGCACAGATACGCAGTATTTT.

Here the CDR3 DNA reads TGTGCCAGTCATAACAGGGGGCTCAACACTGAAGCTTTCTTT. Translating gives CASHNRGLNTEAFF. This chain joins TRBV2 and TRBJ1-1, with 9 bases fitting TRBD1. Germline loops: CDR1 SNHLY, CDR2 FYNNEI. V trimming: 9 bases; J trimming: 2 bases; junction bases outside the gene matches: 7. The length of the CDR3 is 14 residues.

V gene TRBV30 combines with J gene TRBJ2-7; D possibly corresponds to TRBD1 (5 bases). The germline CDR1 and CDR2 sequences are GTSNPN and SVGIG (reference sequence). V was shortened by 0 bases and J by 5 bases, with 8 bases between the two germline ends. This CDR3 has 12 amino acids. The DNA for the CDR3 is TGTGCCTGGAGTGTAGGGGCCAACGAGCAGTACTTC. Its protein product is CAWSVGANEQYF.

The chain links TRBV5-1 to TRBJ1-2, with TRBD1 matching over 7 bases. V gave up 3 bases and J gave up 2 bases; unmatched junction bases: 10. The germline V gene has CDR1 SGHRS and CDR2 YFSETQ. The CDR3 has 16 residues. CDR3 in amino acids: CASSSGQGDWNYGYTF. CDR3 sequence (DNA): TGCGCCAGCAGCTCGGGCCAGGGGGATTGGAACTATGGCTACACCTTC.

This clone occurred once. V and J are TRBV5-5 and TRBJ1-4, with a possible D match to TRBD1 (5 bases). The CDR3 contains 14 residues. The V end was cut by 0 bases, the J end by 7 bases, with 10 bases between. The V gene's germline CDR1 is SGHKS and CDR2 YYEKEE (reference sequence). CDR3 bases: TGTGCCAGCAGCTTGGGACAGCTTAGTGAAAAACTGTTTTTT. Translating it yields CASSLGQLSEKLFF.

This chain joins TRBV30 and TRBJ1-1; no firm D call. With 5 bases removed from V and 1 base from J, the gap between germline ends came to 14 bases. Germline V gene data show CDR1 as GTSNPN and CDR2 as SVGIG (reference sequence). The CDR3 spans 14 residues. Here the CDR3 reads CAWGEGVQNTEAFF. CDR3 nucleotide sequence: TGTGCCTGGGGGGAGGGCGTCCAGAACACTGAAGCTTTCTTT.

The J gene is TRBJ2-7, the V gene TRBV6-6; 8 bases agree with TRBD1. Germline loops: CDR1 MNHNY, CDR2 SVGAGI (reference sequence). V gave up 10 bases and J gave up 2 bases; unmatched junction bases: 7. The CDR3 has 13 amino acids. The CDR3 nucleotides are TGTGCCACTTCAACAGGGGGGCCCTACGAGCAGTACTTC. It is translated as CATSTGGPYEQYF.

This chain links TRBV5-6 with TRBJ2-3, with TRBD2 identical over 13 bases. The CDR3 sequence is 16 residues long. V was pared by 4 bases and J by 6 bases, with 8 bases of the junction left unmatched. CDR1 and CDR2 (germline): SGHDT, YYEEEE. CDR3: CASSPGLAGVWDTQYF. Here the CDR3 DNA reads TGTGCCAGCAGCCCCGGACTAGCGGGAGTATGGGATACGCAGTATTTT.

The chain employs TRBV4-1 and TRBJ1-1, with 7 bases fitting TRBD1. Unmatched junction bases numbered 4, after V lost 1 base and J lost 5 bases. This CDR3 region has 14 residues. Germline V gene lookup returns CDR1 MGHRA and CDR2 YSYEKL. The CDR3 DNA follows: TGCGCCAGCAGCCAAGTAGGGGGCAGGACTGAAGCTTTCTTT. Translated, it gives CASSQVGGRTEAFF.

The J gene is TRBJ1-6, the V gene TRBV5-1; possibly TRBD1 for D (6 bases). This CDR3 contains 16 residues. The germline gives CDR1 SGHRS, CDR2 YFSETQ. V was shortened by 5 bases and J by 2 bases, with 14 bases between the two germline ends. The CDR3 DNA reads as TGCGCCAGCAGGGACATGACAGGACCCTATAATTCACCCCTCCACTTT. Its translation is CASRDMTGPYNSPLHF.